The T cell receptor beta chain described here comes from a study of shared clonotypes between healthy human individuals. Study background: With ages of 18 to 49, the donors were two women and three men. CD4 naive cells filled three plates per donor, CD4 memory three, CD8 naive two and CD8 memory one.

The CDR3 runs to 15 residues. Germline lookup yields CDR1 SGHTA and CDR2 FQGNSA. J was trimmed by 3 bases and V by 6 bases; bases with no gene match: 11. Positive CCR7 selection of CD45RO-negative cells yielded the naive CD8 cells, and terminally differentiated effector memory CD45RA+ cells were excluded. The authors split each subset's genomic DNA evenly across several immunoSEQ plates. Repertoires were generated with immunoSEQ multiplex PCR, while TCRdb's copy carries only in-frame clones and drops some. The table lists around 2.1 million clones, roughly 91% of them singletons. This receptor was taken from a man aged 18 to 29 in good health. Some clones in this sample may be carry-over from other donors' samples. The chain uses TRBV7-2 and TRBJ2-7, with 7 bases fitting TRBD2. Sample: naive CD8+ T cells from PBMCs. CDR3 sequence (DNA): TGTGCCAGCAGAGATAGGGCTAGCGGCTTCTACGAGCAGTACTTC. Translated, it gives CASRDRASGFYEQYF.